This T cell receptor beta chain was sequenced in a study of Graves' ophthalmopathy and Graves' hyperthyroidism. About the study: Peripheral blood (taken before any treatment) was collected at initial diagnosis.

The CDR3 has 14 amino acids. Germline values: CDR1 ENHRY, CDR2 SYGVKD. Deletions cut 2 bases from V and 1 base from J, with 8 bases between. Whole-study results and caveats: Most expanded thyroid clonotypes above 0.001 frequency also appeared in blood. Sensitivity of roughly 64% and specificity of less than 85% were achieved by the model that predicted ophthalmopathy progression.

PBMCs came from roughly 9.2 ml of fresh peripheral blood. Using RNA transcripts, the TCR beta CDR3 regions were amplified. Following a first-round RT-PCR that used HTBI primers, a second-round multiplex PCR was carried out. TCRdb re-derived calls from the multiplex PCR reads in MiXCR, one entry per CDR3 protein. The sample holds roughly 610,000 distinct CDR3 sequences; around a fifth are singletons and the top ten take roughly 7.4%. As to this clonotype: Its antigen is undetermined. A much larger clonotype is one base distant, so this may be a read error.

The TCR originated in a woman under 30 with stable Graves' hyperthyroidism. Some clones in this sample may be carry-over from other donors' samples. Material for sequencing was peripheral blood. The J gene is TRBJ1-1, the V gene TRBV10-3; no reliable D call. The CDR3 sequence: CAISEEGTNTEAFF. The CDR3 DNA reads as TGTGCCATCAGTGAGGAGGGAACGAACACTGAAGCTTTCTTT.